This T cell receptor beta chain was recovered during a study of shared clonotypes between healthy human individuals. This clone was picked up a small number of times. CDR1 MNHEY and CDR2 SMNVEV come from the germline V gene (reference sequence). CDR3 length: 15 residues. The V segment lost 6 bases and the J segment 3 bases; nucleotides outside the gene matches: 11. Deep-level running was used for the assay. Clones were sequenced by immunoSEQ multiplex PCR, and TCRdb holds only the in-frame ones, with some missing. The repertoire has about 100,000 clones, about 70% of them found once; the top ten carry approximately 23%.

Sequenced: memory CD8+ T cells sorted from blood. Regarding subset: CD45RO+ cells pooled with CCR7-negative TemRA cells. The TCR originated in a woman under 40 in good health. The rearrangement links TRBV27 to TRBJ2-7; 7 bases agree with TRBD1. The CDR3 sequence: CASSRDSMSFYEQYF. For the CDR3, the DNA is TGTGCCAGCAGCAGGGACAGTATGAGCTTCTACGAGCAGTACTTC.